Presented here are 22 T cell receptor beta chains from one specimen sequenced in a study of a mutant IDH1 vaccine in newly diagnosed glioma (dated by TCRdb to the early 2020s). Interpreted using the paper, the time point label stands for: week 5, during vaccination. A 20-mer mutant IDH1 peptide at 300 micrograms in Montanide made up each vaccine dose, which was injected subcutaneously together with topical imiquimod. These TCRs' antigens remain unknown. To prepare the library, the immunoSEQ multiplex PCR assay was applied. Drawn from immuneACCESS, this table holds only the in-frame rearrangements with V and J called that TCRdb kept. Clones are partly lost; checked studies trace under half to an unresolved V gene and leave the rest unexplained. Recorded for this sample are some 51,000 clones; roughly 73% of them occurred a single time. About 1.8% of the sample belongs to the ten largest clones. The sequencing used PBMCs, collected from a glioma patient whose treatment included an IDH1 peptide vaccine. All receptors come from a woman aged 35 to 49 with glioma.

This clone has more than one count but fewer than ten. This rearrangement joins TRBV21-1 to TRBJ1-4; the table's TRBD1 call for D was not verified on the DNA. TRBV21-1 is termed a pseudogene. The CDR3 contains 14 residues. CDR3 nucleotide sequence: TGTGCCAGCAGCAAAAGGGAAGGGGATGAAAAACTGTTTTTT. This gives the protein CASSKREGDEKLFF.

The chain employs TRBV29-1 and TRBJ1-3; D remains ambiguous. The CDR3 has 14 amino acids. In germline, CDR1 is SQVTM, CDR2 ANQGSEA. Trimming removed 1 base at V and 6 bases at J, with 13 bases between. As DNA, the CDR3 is TGCAGCGTTGAAGCGCGGGGAAAAGAAAACACCATATATTTT. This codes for CSVEARGKENTIYF.

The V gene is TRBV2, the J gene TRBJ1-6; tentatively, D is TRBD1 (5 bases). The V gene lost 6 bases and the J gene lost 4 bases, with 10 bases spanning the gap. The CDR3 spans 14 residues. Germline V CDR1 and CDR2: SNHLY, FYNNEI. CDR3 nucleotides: TGTGCCAGCAGCCGACAGATTTATAATTCACCCCTCCACTTT. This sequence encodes CASSRQIYNSPLHF.

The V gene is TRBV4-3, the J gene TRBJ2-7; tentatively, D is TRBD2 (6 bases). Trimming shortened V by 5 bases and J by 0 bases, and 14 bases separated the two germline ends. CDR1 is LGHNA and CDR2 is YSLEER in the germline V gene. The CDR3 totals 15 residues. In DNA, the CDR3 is TGCGCCAGCAGCGCTTATTGGGACTCCTCCTACGAGCAGTACTTC. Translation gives CASSAYWDSSYEQYF.

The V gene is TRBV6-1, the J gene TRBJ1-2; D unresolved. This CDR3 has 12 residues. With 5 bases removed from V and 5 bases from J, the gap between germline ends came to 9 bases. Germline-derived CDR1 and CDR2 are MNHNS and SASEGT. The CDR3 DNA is TGTGCCAGCAGTAACGCGGGGTATGGCTACACCTTC. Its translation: CASSNAGYGYTF.

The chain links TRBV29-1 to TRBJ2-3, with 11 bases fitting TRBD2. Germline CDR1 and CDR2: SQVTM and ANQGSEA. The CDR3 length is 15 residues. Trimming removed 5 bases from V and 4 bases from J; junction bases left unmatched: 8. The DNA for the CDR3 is TGCAGCGTTCCACTAGCGGGGGTGGCCCCAGATACGCAGTATTTT. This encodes CSVPLAGVAPDTQYF.

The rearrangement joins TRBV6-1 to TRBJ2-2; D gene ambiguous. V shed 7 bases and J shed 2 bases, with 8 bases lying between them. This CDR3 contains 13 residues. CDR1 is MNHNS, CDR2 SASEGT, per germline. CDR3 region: CASMMDNTGELFF. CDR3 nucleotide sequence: TGTGCCAGCATGATGGATAACACCGGGGAGCTGTTTTTT.

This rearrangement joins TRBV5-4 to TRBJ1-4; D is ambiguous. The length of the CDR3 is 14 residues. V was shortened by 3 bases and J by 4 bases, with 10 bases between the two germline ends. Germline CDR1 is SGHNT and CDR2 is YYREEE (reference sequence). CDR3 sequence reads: CASSSRTYNEKLFF. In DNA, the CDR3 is TGTGCCAGCAGCTCCCGAACCTATAATGAAAAACTGTTTTTT.

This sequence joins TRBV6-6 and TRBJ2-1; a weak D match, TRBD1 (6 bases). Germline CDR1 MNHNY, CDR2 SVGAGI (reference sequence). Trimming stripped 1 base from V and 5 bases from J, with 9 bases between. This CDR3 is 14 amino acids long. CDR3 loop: CASSYYRTDNEQFF. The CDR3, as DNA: TGTGCCAGCAGTTACTACCGGACAGACAATGAGCAGTTCTTC.

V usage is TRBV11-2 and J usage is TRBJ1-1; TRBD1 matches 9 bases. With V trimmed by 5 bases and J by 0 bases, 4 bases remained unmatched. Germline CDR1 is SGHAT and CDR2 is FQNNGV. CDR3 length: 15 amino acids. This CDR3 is CASSPRTGVNTEAFF. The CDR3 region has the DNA TGTGCCAGCAGCCCTCGGACAGGGGTGAACACTGAAGCTTTCTTT.

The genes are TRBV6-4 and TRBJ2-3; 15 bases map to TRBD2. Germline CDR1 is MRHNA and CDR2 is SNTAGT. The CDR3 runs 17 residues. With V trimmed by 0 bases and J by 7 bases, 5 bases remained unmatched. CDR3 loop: CASSDSGTSGGRNTQYF. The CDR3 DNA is TGTGCCAGCAGTGACTCGGGGACTAGCGGGGGGAGGAATACGCAGTATTTT.

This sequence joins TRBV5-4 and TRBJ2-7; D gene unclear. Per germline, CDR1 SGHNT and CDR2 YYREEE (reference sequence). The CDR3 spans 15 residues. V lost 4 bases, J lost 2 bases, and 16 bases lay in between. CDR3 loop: CASSPRTTAAYEQYF. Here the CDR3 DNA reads TGTGCCAGCAGCCCCCGAACGACCGCTGCCTACGAGCAGTACTTC.

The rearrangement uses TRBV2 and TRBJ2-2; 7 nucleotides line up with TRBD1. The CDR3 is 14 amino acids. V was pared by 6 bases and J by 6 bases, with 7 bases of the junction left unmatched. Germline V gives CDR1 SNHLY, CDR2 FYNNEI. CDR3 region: CASRDRVVAGELFF. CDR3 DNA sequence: TGTGCCAGCAGAGACAGGGTAGTGGCCGGGGAGCTGTTTTTT.

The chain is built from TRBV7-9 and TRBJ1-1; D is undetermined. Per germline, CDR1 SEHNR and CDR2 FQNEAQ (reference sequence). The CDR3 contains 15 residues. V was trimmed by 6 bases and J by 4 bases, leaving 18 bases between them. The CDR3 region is CASSHIRTISTEAFF. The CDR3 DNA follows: TGTGCCAGCAGTCACATACGAACCATAAGCACTGAAGCTTTCTTT.

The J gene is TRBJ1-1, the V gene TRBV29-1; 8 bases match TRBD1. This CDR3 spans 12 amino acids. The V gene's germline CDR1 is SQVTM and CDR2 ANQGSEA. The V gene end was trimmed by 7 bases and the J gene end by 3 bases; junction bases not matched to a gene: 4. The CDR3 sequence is CSGKQGDTEAFF. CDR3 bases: TGCAGCGGTAAACAGGGGGACACTGAAGCTTTCTTT.

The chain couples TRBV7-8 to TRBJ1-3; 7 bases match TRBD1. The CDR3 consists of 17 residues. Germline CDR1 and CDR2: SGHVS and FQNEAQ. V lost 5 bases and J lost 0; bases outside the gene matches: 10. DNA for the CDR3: TGTGCCAGCAGCGCCCCGGGACAGAGGAGCTCTGGAAACACCATATATTTT. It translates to CASSAPGQRSSGNTIYF.

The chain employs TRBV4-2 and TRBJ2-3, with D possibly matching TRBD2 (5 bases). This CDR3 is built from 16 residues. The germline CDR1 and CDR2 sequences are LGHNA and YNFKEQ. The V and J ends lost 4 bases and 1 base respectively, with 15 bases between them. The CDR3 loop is CASSPRLGGGTDTQYF. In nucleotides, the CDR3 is TGTGCCAGCAGCCCGAGATTAGGAGGCGGCACAGATACGCAGTATTTT.

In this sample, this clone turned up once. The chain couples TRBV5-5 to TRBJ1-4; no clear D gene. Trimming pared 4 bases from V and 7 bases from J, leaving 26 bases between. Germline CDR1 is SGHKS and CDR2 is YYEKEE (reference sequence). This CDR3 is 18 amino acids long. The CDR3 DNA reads TGTGCCAGCAGCCGCCGATCGACCGGCGACCTACGTCTTGAAAAACTGTTTTTT. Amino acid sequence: CASSRRSTGDLRLEKLFF.

The CDR3 reads CAWSVGWTSGGEGEQFF. The DNA for the CDR3 is TGTGCCTGGAGTGTAGGGTGGACTAGCGGGGGGGAGGGTGAGCAGTTCTTC. The V gene is TRBV30, the J gene TRBJ2-1; 15 positions agree with TRBD2. Germline V gives CDR1 GTSNPN, CDR2 SVGIG (reference sequence). J was trimmed by 9 bases and V by 0 bases; bases with no gene match: 9. The CDR3 has 17 residues.

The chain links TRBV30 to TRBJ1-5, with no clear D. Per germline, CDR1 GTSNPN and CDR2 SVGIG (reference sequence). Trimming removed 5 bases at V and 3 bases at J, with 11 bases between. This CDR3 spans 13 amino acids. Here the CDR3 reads CAWGGQNNQPQHF. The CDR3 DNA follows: TGTGCCTGGGGTGGGCAGAACAATCAGCCCCAGCATTTT.

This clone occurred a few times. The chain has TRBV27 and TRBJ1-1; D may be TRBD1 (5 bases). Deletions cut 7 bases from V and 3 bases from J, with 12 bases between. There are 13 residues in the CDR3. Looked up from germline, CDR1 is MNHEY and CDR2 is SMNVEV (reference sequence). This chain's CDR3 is CASNEVGDTEAFF. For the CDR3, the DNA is TGTGCCAGCAACGAGGTGGGGGACACTGAAGCTTTCTTT.

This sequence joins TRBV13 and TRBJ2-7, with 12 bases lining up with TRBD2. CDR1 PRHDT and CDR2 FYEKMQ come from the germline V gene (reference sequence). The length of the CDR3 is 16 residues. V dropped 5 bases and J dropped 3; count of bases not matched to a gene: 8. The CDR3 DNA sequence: TGTGCCAGCAGCCTAACTAGCGGGGGGCCTCACTACGAGCAGTACTTC. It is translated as CASSLTSGGPHYEQYF.